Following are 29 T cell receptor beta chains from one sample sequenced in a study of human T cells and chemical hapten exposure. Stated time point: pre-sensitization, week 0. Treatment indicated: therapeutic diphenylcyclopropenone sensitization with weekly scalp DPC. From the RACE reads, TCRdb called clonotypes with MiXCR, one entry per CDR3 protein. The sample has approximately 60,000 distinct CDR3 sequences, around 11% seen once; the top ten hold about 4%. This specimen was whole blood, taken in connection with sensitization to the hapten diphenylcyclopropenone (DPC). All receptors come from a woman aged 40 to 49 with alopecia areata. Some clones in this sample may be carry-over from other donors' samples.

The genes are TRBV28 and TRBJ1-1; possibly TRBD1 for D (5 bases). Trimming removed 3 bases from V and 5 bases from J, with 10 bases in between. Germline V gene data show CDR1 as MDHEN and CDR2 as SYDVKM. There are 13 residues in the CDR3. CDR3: CASSFEGRTEAFF. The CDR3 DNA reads TGTGCCAGCAGTTTTGAGGGACGGACTGAAGCTTTCTTT.

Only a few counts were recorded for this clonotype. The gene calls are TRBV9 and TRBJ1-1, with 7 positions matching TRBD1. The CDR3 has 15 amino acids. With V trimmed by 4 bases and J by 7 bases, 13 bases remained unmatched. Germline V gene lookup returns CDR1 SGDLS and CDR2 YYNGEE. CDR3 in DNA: TGTGCCAGCAGCCCCTCCTTTGACAGGGCTAGTGAAGCTTTCTTT. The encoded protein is CASSPSFDRASEAFF. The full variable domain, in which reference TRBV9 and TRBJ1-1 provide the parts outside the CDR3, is DSGVTQTPKHLITATGQRVTLRCSPRSGDLSVYWYQQSLDQGLQFLIQYYNGEERAKGNILERFSAQQFPDLHSELNLSSLELGDSALYFCASSPSFDRASEAFFGQGTRLTVV.

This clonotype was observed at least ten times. The CDR3 DNA reads TGCAGTGCTAGGGTCCCTAAGCCTGGCGAGCAGTACTTC. Protein sequence: CSARVPKPGEQYF. J is TRBJ2-7 and V is TRBV20-1; unclear D gene. This CDR3 is 13 amino acids long. V lost 3 bases to trimming and J lost 6 bases, with 15 bases between them. The V gene's germline CDR1 is DFQATT and CDR2 SNEGSKA (reference sequence).

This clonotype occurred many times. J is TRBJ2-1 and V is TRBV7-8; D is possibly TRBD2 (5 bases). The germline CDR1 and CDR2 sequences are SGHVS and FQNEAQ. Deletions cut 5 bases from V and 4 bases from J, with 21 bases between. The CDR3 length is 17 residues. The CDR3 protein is CASSPLTRGVRYNEQFF. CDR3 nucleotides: TGTGCCAGCAGCCCCCTGACCCGGGGAGTCAGATACAATGAGCAGTTCTTC.

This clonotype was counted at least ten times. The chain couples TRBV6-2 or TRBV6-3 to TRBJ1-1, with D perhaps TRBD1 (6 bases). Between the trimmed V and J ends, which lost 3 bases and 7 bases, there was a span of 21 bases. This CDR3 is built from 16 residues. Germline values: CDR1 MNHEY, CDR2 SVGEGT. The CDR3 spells CASSYPDGGRPDEAFF. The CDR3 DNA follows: TGTGCCAGCAGTTATCCGGACGGGGGGCGCCCGGATGAAGCTTTCTTT.

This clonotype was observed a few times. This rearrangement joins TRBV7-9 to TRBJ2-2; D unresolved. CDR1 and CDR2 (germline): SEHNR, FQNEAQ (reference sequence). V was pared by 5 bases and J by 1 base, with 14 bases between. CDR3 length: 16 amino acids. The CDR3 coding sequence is TGTGCCAGCAGCCGCCTAGAGTTTGTGAACACCGGGGAGCTGTTTTTT. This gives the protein CASSRLEFVNTGELFF.

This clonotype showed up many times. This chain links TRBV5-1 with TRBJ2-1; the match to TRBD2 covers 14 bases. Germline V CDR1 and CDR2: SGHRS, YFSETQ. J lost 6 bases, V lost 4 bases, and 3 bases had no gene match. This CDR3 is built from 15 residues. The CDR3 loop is CASSPGLAGVNEQFF. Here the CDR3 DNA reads TGCGCCAGCAGCCCGGGACTAGCGGGAGTCAATGAGCAGTTCTTC.

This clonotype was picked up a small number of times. As DNA, the CDR3 is TGTGCCAGCAGCGCCCAAGGACAGGGAGGGGCCGAGCAGTACTTC. As protein: CASSAQGQGGAEQYF. The chain has TRBV9 and TRBJ2-7, with D perhaps TRBD1 (8 bases). CDR3 length: 15 amino acids. Trimming shortened V by 3 bases and J by 6 bases, and 19 bases separated the two germline ends. Germline CDR1 SGDLS, CDR2 YYNGEE.

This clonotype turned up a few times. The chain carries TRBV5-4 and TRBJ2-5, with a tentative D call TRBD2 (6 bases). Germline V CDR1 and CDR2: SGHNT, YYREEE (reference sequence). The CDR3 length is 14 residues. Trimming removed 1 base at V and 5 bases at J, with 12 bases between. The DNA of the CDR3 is TGTGCCAGCAGCTTGCGGACTACCGGCGAGACCCAGTACTTC. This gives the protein CASSLRTTGETQYF. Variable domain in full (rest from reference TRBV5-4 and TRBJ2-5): ETGVTQSPTHLIKTRGQQVTLRCSSQSGHNTVSWYQQALGQGPQFIFQYYREEENGRGNFPPRFSGLQFPNYSSELNVNALELDDSALYLCASSLRTTGETQYFGPGTRLLVL.

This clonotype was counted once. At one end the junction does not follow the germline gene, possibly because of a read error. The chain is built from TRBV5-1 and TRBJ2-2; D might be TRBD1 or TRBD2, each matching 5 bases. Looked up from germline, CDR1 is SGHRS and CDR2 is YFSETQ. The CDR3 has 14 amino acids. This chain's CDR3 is CASSAGKNTGVLFF. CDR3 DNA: TGCGCCAGCAGCGCAGGGAAGAACACCGGGGTGCTGTTTTTT. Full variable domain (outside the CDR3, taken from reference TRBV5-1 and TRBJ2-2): KAGVTQTPRYLIKTRGQQVTLSCSPISGHRSVSWYQQTPGQGLQFLFEYFSETQRNKGNFPGRFSGRQFSNSRSEMNVSTLELGDSALYLCASSAGKNTGVLFFGEGSRLTVL.

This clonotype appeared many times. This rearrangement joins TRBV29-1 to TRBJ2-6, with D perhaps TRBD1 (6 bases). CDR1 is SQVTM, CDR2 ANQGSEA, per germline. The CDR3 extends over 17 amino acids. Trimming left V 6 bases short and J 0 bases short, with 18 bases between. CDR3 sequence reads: CSVITGTSDSGANVLTF. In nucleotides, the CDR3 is TGCAGCGTAATTACCGGGACATCTGACTCTGGGGCCAACGTCCTGACTTTC.

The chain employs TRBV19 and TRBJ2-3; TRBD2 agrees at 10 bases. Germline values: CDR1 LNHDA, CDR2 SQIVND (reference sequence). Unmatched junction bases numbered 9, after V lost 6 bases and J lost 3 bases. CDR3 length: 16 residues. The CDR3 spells CASSDPLAGDTDTQYF. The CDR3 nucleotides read TGTGCCAGTAGCGACCCTCTAGCGGGAGATACAGATACGCAGTATTTT.

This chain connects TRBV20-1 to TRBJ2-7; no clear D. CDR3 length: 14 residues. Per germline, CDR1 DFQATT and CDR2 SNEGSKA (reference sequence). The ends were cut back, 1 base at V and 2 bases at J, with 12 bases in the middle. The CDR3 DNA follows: TGCAGTGCTAGAGGTAACTCTGGCACCTACGAGCAGTACTTC. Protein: CSARGNSGTYEQYF.

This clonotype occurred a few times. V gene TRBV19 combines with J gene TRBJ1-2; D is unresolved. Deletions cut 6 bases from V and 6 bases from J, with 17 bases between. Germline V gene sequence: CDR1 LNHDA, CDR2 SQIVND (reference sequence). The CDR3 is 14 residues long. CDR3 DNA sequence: TGTGCCAGTAGGACCTTGATGGGCGTAGATGGCTACACCTTC. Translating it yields CASRTLMGVDGYTF.

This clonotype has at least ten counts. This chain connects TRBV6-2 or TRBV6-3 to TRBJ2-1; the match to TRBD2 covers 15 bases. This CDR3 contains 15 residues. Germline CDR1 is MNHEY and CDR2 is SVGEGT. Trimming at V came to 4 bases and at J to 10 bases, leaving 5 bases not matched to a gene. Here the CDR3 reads CASSSGLAGGDEQFF. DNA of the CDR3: TGTGCCAGCAGTTCCGGACTAGCGGGAGGGGACGAGCAGTTCTTC.

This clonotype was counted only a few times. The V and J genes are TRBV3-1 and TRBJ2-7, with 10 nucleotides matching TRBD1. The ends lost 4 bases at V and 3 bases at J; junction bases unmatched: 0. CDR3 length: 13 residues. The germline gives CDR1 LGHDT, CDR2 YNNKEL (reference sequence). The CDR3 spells CASSRTGGYEQYF. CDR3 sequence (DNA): TGTGCCAGCAGCCGGACAGGGGGCTACGAGCAGTACTTC.

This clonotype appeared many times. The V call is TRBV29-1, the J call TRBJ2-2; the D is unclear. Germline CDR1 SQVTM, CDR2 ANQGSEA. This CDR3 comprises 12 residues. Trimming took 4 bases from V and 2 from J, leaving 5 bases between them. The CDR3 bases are TGCAGCGTTGTGTATAACACCGGGGAGCTGTTTTTT. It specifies CSVVYNTGELFF.

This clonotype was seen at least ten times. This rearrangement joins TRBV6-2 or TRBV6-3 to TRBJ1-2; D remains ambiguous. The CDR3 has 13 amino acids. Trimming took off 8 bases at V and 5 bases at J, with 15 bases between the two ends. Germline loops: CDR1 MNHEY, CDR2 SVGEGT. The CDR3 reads CASVANGQYGYTF. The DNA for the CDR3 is TGTGCCAGCGTCGCTAACGGGCAGTATGGCTACACCTTC.

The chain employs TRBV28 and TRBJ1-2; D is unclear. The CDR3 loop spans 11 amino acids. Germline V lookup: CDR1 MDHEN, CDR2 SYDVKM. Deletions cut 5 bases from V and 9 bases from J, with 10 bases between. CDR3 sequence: CASSPAGRYTF. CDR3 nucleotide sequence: TGTGCCAGCAGTCCGGCCGGACGCTACACCTTC.

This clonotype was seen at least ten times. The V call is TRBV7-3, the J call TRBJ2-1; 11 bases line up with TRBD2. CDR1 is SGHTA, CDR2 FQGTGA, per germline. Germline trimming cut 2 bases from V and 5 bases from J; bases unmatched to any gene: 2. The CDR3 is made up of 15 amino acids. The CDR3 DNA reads TGTGCCAGCAGCTTATCTAGCGGGGGGAACAATGAGCAGTTCTTC. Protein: CASSLSSGGNNEQFF.

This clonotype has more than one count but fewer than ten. The CDR3 loop reads CASSPPTTDTQYF. DNA for the CDR3: TGTGCCAGCTCACCTCCGACGACAGATACGCAGTATTTT. J is TRBJ2-3 and V is TRBV18; D gene ambiguous. V was cut by 3 bases and J by 3 bases, with 7 bases left in between. The CDR3 has 13 residues. Germline-derived CDR1 and CDR2 are KGHSH and LQKENI.

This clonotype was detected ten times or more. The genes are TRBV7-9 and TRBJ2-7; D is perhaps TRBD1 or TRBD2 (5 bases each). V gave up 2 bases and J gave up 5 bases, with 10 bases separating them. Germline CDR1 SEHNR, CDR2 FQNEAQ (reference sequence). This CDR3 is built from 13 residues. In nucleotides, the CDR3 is TGTGCCAGCAGCTTAAGAGGGACCGACGAGCAGTACTTC. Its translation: CASSLRGTDEQYF.

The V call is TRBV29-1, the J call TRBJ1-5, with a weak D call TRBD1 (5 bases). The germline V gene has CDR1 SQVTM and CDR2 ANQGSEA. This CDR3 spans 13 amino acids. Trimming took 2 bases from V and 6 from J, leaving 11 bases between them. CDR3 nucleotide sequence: TGCAGCGTTGAACAGGGAGTCGGTCAGCCCCAGCATTTT. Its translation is CSVEQGVGQPQHF.

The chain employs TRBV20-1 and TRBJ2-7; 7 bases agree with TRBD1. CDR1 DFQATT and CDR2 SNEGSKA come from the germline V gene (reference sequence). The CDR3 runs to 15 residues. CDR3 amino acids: CSVQNRGAVWGEQYF. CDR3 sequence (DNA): TGCAGCGTTCAGAACAGGGGCGCCGTTTGGGGGGAGCAGTACTTC.

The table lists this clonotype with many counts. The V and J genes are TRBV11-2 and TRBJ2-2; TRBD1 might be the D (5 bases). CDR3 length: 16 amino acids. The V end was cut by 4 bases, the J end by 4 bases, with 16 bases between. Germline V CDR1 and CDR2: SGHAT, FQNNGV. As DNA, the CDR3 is TGTGCCAGCAGCTCAACTGCAGAGACAGCCACCGGGGAGCTGTTTTTT. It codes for CASSSTAETATGELFF.

In DNA form, the CDR3 reads TGTGCCAGCAGCTTAGCTTCGGCGCGTGGGCAGTTCTTC. Amino acid sequence: CASSLASARGQFF. The V call is TRBV7-9, the J call TRBJ2-1; D is uncertain. Trimming removed 0 bases from V and 12 bases from J, with 12 bases in between. CDR3 length: 13 residues. Looked up from germline, CDR1 is SEHNR and CDR2 is FQNEAQ (reference sequence).

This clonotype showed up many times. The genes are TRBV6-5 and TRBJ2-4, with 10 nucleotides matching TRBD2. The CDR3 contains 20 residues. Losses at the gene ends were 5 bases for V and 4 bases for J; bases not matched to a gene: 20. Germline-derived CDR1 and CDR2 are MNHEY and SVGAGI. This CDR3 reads CASSAPTLAGAYPPKNIQYF. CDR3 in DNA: TGTGCCAGCAGTGCTCCCACTCTAGCGGGGGCCTACCCTCCAAAAAACATTCAGTACTTC.

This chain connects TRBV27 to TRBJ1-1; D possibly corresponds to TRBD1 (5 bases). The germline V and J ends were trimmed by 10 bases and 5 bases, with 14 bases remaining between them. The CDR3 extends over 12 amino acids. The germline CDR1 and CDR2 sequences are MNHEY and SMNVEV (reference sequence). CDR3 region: CATHLGGTEAFF. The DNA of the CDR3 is TGTGCCACACATCTCGGGGGTACTGAAGCTTTCTTT.

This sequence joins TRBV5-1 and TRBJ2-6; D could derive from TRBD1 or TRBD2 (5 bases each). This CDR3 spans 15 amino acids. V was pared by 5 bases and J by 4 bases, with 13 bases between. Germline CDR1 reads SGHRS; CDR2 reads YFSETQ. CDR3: CASRFGTAGANVLTF. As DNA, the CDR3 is TGCGCCAGCAGATTCGGGACCGCGGGGGCCAACGTCCTGACTTTC.